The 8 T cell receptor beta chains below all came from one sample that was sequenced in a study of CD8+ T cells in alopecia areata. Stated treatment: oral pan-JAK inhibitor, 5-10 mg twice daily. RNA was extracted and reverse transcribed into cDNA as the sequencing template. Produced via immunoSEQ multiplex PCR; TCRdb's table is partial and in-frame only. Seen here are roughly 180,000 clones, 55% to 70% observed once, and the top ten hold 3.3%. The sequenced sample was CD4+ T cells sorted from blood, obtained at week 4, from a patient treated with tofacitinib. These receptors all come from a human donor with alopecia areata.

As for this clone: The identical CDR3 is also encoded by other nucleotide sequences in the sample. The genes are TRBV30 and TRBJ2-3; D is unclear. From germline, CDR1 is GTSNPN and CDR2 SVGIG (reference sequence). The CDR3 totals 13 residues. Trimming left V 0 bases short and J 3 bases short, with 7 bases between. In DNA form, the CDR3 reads TGTGCCTGGAGTGTATTGCGGACAGATACGCAGTATTTT. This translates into CAWSVLRTDTQYF.

The chain's CDR3 is CASSRITVSGMRAKNIQYF. The CDR3 DNA sequence: TGTGCCAGCAGCCGGATTACCGTTTCAGGGATGAGAGCCAAAAACATTCAGTACTTC. V gene TRBV11-2 combines with J gene TRBJ2-4, with D possibly TRBD1 on 5 matching bases. The CDR3 covers 19 residues. V lost 5 bases and J lost 0, with 23 bases in between. CDR1 is SGHAT and CDR2 is FQNNGV in the germline V gene.

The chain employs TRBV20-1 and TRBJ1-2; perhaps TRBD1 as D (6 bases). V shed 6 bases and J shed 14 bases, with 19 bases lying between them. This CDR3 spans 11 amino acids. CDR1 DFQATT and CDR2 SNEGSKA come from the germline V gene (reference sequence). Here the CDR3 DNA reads TGCAGTGCCCCGACAGGCCCTTTAGAAACCTTC. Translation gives CSAPTGPLETF.

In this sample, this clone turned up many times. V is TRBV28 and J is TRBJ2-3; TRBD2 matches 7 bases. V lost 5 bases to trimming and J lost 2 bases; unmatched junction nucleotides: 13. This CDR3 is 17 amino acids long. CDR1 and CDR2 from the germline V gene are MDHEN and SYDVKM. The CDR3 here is CASSTPLGLTDTDTQYF. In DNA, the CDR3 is TGTGCCAGCAGTACCCCCTTGGGACTAACAGACACAGATACGCAGTATTTT.

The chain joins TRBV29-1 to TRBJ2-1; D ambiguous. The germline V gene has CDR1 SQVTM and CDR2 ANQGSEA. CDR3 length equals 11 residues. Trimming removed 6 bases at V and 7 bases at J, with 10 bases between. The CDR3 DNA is TGCAGCGTCAGCGCCGGGAATGAGCAGTTCTTC. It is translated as CSVSAGNEQFF.

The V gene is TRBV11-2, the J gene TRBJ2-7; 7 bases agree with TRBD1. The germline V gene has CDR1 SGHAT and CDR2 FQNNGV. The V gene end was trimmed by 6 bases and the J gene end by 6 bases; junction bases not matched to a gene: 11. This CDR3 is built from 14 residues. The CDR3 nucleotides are TGTGCCAGCAGAAACTTCAGACAGGGCGGCGAGCAGTACTTC. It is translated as CASRNFRQGGEQYF. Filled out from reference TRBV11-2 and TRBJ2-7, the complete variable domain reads EAGVAQSPRYKIIEKRQSVAFWCNPISGHATLYWYQQILGQGPKLLIQFQNNGVVDDSQLPKDRFSAERLKGVDSTLKIQPAKLEDSAVYLCASRNFRQGGEQYFGPGTRLTVT.

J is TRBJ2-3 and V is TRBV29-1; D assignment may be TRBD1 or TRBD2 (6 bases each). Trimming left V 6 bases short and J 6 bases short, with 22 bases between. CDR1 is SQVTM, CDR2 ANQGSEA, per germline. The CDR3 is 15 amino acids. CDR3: CSVRILGAGRDTQYF. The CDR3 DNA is TGCAGCGTGAGAATTTTGGGGGCAGGGAGGGATACGCAGTATTTT.

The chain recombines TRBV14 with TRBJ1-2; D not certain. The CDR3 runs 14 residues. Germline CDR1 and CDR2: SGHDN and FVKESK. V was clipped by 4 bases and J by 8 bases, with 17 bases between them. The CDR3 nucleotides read TGTGCCAGCAGCCGCGACCGGGGAATCGGGGGCTACACCTTC. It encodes CASSRDRGIGGYTF.